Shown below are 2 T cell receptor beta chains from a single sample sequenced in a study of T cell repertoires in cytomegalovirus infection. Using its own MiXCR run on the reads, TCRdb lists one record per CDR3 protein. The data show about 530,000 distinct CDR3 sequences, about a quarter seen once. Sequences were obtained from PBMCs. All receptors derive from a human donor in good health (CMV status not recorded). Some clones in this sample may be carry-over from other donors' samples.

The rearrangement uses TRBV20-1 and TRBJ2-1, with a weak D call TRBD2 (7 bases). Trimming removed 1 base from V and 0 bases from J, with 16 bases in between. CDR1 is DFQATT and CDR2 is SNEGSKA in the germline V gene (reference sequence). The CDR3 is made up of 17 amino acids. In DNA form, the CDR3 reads TGCAGTGCTAGAGGGGAGGGGGGTTACAGCTCCTACAATGAGCAGTTCTTC. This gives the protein CSARGEGGYSSYNEQFF.

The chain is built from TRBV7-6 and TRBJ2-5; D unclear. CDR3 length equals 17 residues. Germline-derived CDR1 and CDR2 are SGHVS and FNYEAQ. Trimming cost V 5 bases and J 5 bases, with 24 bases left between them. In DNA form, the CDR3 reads TGTGCCAGCAGCCCTCTAACATTAGACCCGCCGTGGGAGACCCAGTACTTC. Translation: CASSPLTLDPPWETQYF.